What follows is one TCR beta chain and its context. Assay: immunoSEQ multiplex PCR; the TCRdb copy retains only in-frame clones and omits some. The table shows 100,000 to 150,000 clones, with about 90% occurring only once. The CDR3 is 13 amino acids. Germline CDR1 LNHNV, CDR2 YYDKDF (reference sequence). Trimming cost V 0 bases and J 7 bases, with 9 bases left between them. The record originates from a study of control samples from healthy donors and cancer patients. The clonotype comes from a woman in her 50s in good health. The sequenced sample was blood. The chain employs TRBV15 and TRBJ1-1; D uncertain. The CDR3: CATSRDPSVEAFF. CDR3 sequence (DNA): TGTGCCACCAGCAGAGATCCATCCGTTGAAGCTTTCTTT. Variable domain in full (rest from reference TRBV15 and TRBJ1-1): DAMVIQNPRYQVTQFGKPVTLSCSQTLNHNVMYWYQQKSSQAPKLLFHYYDKDFNNEADTPDNFQSRRPNTSFCFLDIRSPGLGDTAMYLCATSRDPSVEAFFGQGTRLTVV.